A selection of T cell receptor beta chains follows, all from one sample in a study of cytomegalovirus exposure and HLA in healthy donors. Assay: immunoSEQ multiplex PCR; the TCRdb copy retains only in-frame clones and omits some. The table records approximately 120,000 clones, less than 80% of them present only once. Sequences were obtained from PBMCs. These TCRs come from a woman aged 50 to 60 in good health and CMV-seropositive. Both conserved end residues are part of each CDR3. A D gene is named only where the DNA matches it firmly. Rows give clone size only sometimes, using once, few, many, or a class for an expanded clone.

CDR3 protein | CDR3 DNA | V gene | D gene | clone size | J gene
CASSFNPQETQYF | TGTGCCAGCAGCTTTAATCCCCAAGAGACCCAGTACTTC | TRBV11-2 | NA | few | TRBJ2-5
CASSLEVETGELFF | TGTGCCAGCAGCTTAGAAGTAGAGACCGGGGAGCTGTTTTTT | TRBV11-3 | NA | NA | TRBJ2-2
CASSLAVGDYNEQFF | TGCGCCAGCAGCTTGGCCGTCGGGGACTACAATGAGCAGTTCTTC | TRBV5-1 | NA | NA | TRBJ2-1
CASSLEAGNTEAFF | TGTGCCAGCAGCTTAGAAGCAGGGAACACTGAAGCTTTCTTT | TRBV7-9 | NA | NA | TRBJ1-1
CAISESYRGSYEQYF | TGTGCCATCAGTGAGTCTTACCGCGGATCCTACGAGCAGTACTTC | TRBV10-3 | NA | NA | TRBJ2-7
CASSVGAGTEAFF | TGTGCCAGCAGCGTCGGTGCGGGCACTGAAGCTTTCTTT | TRBV27 | NA | NA | TRBJ1-1
CASSYPLQGLGQPQHF | TGTGCCAGCAGTTACCCCCTCCAGGGGCTAGGGCAGCCCCAGCATTTT | TRBV6-6 | NA | NA | TRBJ1-5
CASSVLIGSGANVLTF | TGTGCCAGCAGCGTCCTCATCGGCTCTGGGGCCAACGTCCTGACTTTC | TRBV7-9 | NA | NA | TRBJ2-6
CASSNPGGSFEQYF | TGTGCCAGCAGTAATCCAGGGGGTTCGTTCGAGCAGTACTTC | TRBV6-5 | TRBD1 | NA | TRBJ2-7
CASSLGSSNQPQHF | TGTGCCAGCAGCTTAGGTAGTAGCAATCAGCCCCAGCATTTT | TRBV11-2 | NA | NA | TRBJ1-5
CASSLYGADRGGKGKAFF | TGTGCCAGCAGCTTATACGGGGCGGACAGGGGCGGGAAAGGAAAAGCTTTCTTT | TRBV7-9 | TRBD1 | few | TRBJ1-1
CASSLVRDNTDTQYF | TGTGCCAGCAGCTTAGTCCGGGACAACACAGATACGCAGTATTTT | TRBV7-2 | NA | NA | TRBJ2-3
CASSSDRVIYGYTF | TGTGCCAGCAGCAGCGACAGGGTAATCTATGGCTACACCTTC | TRBV21-1 | NA | NA | TRBJ1-2
CASKSDTEAFF | TGTGCCAGCAAATCAGACACTGAAGCTTTCTTT | TRBV27 | NA | NA | TRBJ1-1
CASSFSGGPGETQYF | TGTGCCAGCAGCTTCAGCGGGGGGCCGGGGGAGACCCAGTACTTC | TRBV7-3 | TRBD2 | few | TRBJ2-5
CASSYSQGDQETQYF | TGTGCCAGCAGTTACTCACAGGGGGACCAAGAGACCCAGTACTTC | TRBV6-6 | TRBD1 | NA | TRBJ2-5
CASSDPGGPGELFF | TGCGCCAGCAGCGATCCAGGAGGCCCCGGGGAGCTGTTTTTT | TRBV5-1 | NA | NA | TRBJ2-2
CASSEGSLAYEQYF | TGTGCCAGCAGTGAAGGGTCGTTAGCCTACGAGCAGTACTTC | TRBV2 | NA | NA | TRBJ2-7
CSSSPPRTGSTDTQYF | TGTTCCAGCAGCCCCCCAAGGACAGGAAGCACAGATACGCAGTATTTT | TRBV7-9 | TRBD1 | once | TRBJ2-3
CASSLEAGGGIPERDLKETQYF | TGTGCCAGCAGTTTAGAGGCGGGGGGGGGAATACCCGAGCGGGACCTAAAAGAGACCCAGTACTTC | TRBV27 | TRBD2 | NA | TRBJ2-5
CASSERDFHSYNEQFF | TGTGCCAGCAGCGAACGGGACTTCCACTCCTACAATGAGCAGTTCTTC | TRBV9 | NA | NA | TRBJ2-1
CASSLAQGLQETQYF | TGCGCCAGCAGCTTGGCGCAGGGCTTACAAGAGACCCAGTACTTC | TRBV5-1 | NA | NA | TRBJ2-5
CASSYRTGRVSAFF | TGTGCCAGCAGTTACCGGACAGGGAGGGTTTCGGCTTTCTTT | TRBV6-5 | TRBD1 | NA | TRBJ1-1
CSSSLGGQHTGELFF | TGTTCCAGCAGCTTAGGCGGACAGCACACCGGGGAGCTGTTTTTT | TRBV7-9 | NA | NA | TRBJ2-2
CASSPGVTYEQYF | TGCGCCAGCAGCCCAGGGGTGACCTACGAGCAGTACTTC | TRBV4-3 | NA | NA | TRBJ2-7
CASTQGLHYEQYF | TGTGCCAGCACCCAGGGACTACACTACGAGCAGTACTTC | TRBV5-5 | TRBD2 | NA | TRBJ2-7
CSSSSLTGSTTQYF | TGTTCCAGCAGCTCCCTGACAGGGTCAACTACGCAGTATTTT | TRBV7-9 | TRBD1 | NA | TRBJ2-3
CASSEDRGLDFRYEQYF | TGTGCCAGCAGCGAAGACAGGGGGCTGGATTTCCGGTACGAGCAGTACTTC | TRBV7-2 | TRBD1 | NA | TRBJ2-7
CASSLDETSGNTDTQYF | TGTGCCAGCAGCTTAGATGAAACTAGCGGGAACACAGATACGCAGTATTTT | TRBV11-3 | TRBD2 | NA | TRBJ2-3
CASSQAGLAGGDTQYF | TGCGCCAGCAGCCAAGCAGGACTAGCGGGAGGGGATACGCAGTATTTT | TRBV4-3 | TRBD2 | NA | TRBJ2-3
CASSLASGSYEQYF | TGTGCCAGCAGCTTAGCTAGCGGCTCCTACGAGCAGTACTTC | TRBV9 | TRBD2 | NA | TRBJ2-7
CASSTWTSQETQYF | TGTGCCAGTAGTACCTGGACAAGCCAAGAGACCCAGTACTTC | TRBV19 | NA | NA | TRBJ2-5
CASSFPGNTIYF | TGTGCCAGCAGCTTCCCAGGAAACACCATATATTTT | TRBV7-2 | NA | NA | TRBJ1-3
CASSSGQNYGYTF | TGTGCCAGCAGCTCGGGACAGAACTATGGCTACACCTTC | TRBV5-4 | TRBD1 | NA | TRBJ1-2
CASSPRAGGWYGYTF | TGTGCCAGCAGCCCCCGGGCAGGGGGCTGGTATGGCTACACCTTC | TRBV9 | TRBD1 | NA | TRBJ1-2
CASSFGDSGANGLTF | TGCGCCAGCAGCTTCGGAGACTCTGGGGCCAACGGCCTGACTTTC | TRBV5-1 | NA | once | TRBJ2-6
CASSRPRGGELFF | TGTGCCAGCAGCCGCCCGCGGGGCGGGGAGCTGTTTTTT | TRBV11-2 | NA | NA | TRBJ2-2
CASSRAFTDTQYF | TGTGCCAGCAGCCGCGCCTTCACAGATACGCAGTATTTT | TRBV7-3 | NA | NA | TRBJ2-3
CASSLAGEDTQYF | TGTGCCAGCAGCTTGGCAGGGGAAGATACGCAGTATTTT | TRBV7-8 | NA | NA | TRBJ2-3
CASSILSPRAPLREYEQYF | TGTGCCAGCAGCATCCTAAGTCCCCGGGCACCCCTCCGGGAATACGAGCAGTACTTC | TRBV7-6 | NA | NA | TRBJ2-7
CASSGEGLSETQYF | TGTGCCAGCAGCGGGGAGGGTCTTTCGGAGACCCAGTACTTC | TRBV13 | TRBD2 | NA | TRBJ2-5